What follows are 9 T cell receptor beta chains derived from one specimen sequenced in a study of post-analysis software for immune sequencing data. General study findings and limits: Relative to controls, patients had about five TRBV segments at higher frequency, with TRBV5-6, TRBV5-1 and TRBV20-1 among these.

No cognate antigen is known for these TCRs. cDNA libraries of TCR beta carried unique molecular identifiers. One entry per CDR3 protein results from TCRdb running MiXCR on the PCR reads. The data hold some 800,000 distinct CDR3 sequences, with under 60% observed a single time. What was sequenced was blood. These receptor sequences come from a girl between 5 and 17 years old with multiple sclerosis.

This clonotype has just a few counts. The chain joins TRBV7-2 to TRBJ1-6; a possible D gene is TRBD1 (5 bases). The CDR3 sequence is 15 residues long. V was trimmed by 5 bases and J by 9 bases, leaving 17 bases between them. Germline values: CDR1 SGHTA, CDR2 FQGNSA. In DNA, the CDR3 is TGTGCCAGCAGCCCCCCCGCAGGGCTGGTTTCACCCCTCCACTTT. This encodes CASSPPAGLVSPLHF.

The chain links TRBV5-1 to TRBJ1-2, with TRBD1 as a possible D gene (5 bases). V lost 4 bases and J 5 bases, leaving 9 bases between the germline ends. Germline assignment: CDR1 SGHRS and CDR2 YFSETQ. This CDR3 is built from 12 residues. The CDR3 DNA reads as TGCGCCAGCAGCATCGACAGTTATGGCTACACCTTC. Its protein product is CASSIDSYGYTF. Supplemented by reference TRBV5-1 and TRBJ1-2, the full variable domain reads KAGVTQTPRYLIKTRGQQVTLSCSPISGHRSVSWYQQTPGQGLQFLFEYFSETQRNKGNFPGRFSGRQFSNSRSEMNVSTLELGDSALYLCASSIDSYGYTFGSGTRLTVV.

The chain joins TRBV20-1 to TRBJ1-4; possibly TRBD1 for D (5 bases). The germline V and J ends were trimmed by 2 bases and 5 bases, with 9 bases remaining between them. The CDR3 is 13 amino acids. CDR1 is DFQATT and CDR2 is SNEGSKA in the germline V gene (reference sequence). CDR3 residues: CSARRTQNEKLFF. Here the CDR3 DNA reads TGCAGTGCTAGAAGGACACAGAATGAAAAACTGTTTTTT.

CDR3 bases: TGTGCCAGCATAACTAGCGGCAAGGGGACAGATACGCAGTATTTT. Amino acids: CASITSGKGTDTQYF. The genes are TRBV12-3 or TRBV12-4 and TRBJ2-3, with TRBD2 identical over 8 bases. CDR3 length: 15 residues. V lost 7 bases to trimming and J lost 3 bases; unmatched junction nucleotides: 9.

In its sample, this clonotype was seen a few times. V is TRBV6-5 and J is TRBJ2-1; possibly TRBD1 for D (6 bases). V lost 4 bases, J lost 8 bases, and 15 bases lay in between. The CDR3 contains 14 residues. Germline V gene sequence: CDR1 MNHEY, CDR2 SVGAGI. The CDR3 is CASSWGPNKHEQFF. In DNA, the CDR3 is TGTGCCAGCAGTTGGGGGCCTAACAAGCATGAGCAGTTCTTC.

V gene TRBV4-2 combines with J gene TRBJ2-1; 10 nucleotides line up with TRBD2. V lost 4 bases and J lost 2; bases outside the gene matches: 5. Germline values: CDR1 LGHNA, CDR2 YNFKEQ. The CDR3 runs 16 residues. CDR3: CASSPQLAGPYNEQFF. The CDR3, as DNA: TGTGCCAGCAGCCCCCAACTAGCGGGGCCCTACAATGAGCAGTTCTTC.

This clonotype has only a few counts. The chain employs TRBV9 and TRBJ2-7; 11 nucleotides line up with TRBD1. CDR1 SGDLS and CDR2 YYNGEE come from the germline V gene. V lost 0 bases, J lost 6 bases, and 2 bases stayed unmatched. CDR3 size: 14 residues. This chain's CDR3 is CASSVGTGGVEQYF. CDR3 nucleotides: TGTGCCAGCAGCGTAGGGACAGGGGGCGTCGAGCAGTACTTC.

This clonotype was seen a few times. V gene TRBV28 combines with J gene TRBJ1-2; D gene uncertain. Per germline, CDR1 MDHEN and CDR2 SYDVKM. Trimming pared 10 bases from V and 8 bases from J, leaving 14 bases between. This CDR3 region has 11 residues. CDR3 DNA: TGTGCCACCCGCCTCCTAGAAGGCTACACCTTC. It codes for CATRLLEGYTF.

The rearrangement links TRBV9 to TRBJ2-3, with D maybe TRBD2 (5 bases). The CDR3 is 15 residues long. Germline values: CDR1 SGDLS, CDR2 YYNGEE. V lost 0 bases to trimming and J lost 2 bases, with 10 bases between them. CDR3 residues: CASSVGGMDTDTQYF. CDR3 coding DNA: TGTGCCAGCAGCGTAGGAGGGATGGACACAGATACGCAGTATTTT.